The present TCR beta chain was sequenced within a study of cytotoxic CD8 clonotypes in ibrutinib-treated CLL. Libraries were prepared by immunoSEQ multiplex PCR; TCRdb keeps only in-frame clonotypes and omits some of them. The table includes more than 110,000 clones, 60% to 85% detected once. This CDR3 is 15 amino acids long. CDR1 is SNHLY, CDR2 FYNNEI, per germline. V dropped 6 bases and J dropped 2; count of bases not matched to a gene: 6. This rearrangement joins TRBV2 to TRBJ2-1, with TRBD1 matching over 8 bases. The starting material was PBMCs, obtained after 24 months of ibrutinib treatment. The receptor was isolated from a human donor with chronic lymphocytic leukemia. CDR3 bases: TGTGCCAGCAGGGACAGGGTTTCCACCTACAATGAGCAGTTCTTC. Its translation is CASRDRVSTYNEQFF.